This paragraph reports one TCR beta chain. The donors were members of the validation cohort, which comprised under 150 subjects and was separate from the first cohort of roughly 700 subjects. This sample is drawn from a study of cytomegalovirus exposure and HLA in healthy donors. Trimming removed 1 base at V and 1 base at J, with 8 bases between. The CDR3 loop spans 15 amino acids. Per germline, CDR1 MDHEN and CDR2 SYDVKM. The data were produced by immunoSEQ multiplex PCR, yet TCRdb's version contains in-frame clones alone and is incomplete. The data show roughly 230,000 clones, 90% seen once. The receptor was derived from a woman in her 30s in good health and CMV-seronegative. The sequencing sample was made of PBMCs. The rearrangement links TRBV28 to TRBJ2-1; D gene ambiguous. The CDR3 reads CASSLYGRSYNEQFF. CDR3 sequence (DNA): TGTGCCAGCAGTTTATACGGGCGATCCTACAATGAGCAGTTCTTC.